The next 28 T cell receptor beta chains were all read from a single sample in a study of blood T cell repertoires in COVID-19. This table comes from immunoSEQ multiplex PCR, and its TCRdb copy is limited to in-frame clones, with some not included. The data contain about 110,000 clones, about 89% of them seen just once; the ten biggest clones take up 4% to 5.5%. Material for sequencing was peripheral blood. The origin of the receptors is a man aged 35-49 years with acute or convalescent COVID-19.

The chain joins TRBV6-5 to TRBJ2-7, with D perhaps matching TRBD2 (5 bases). Germline values: CDR1 MNHEY, CDR2 SVGAGI. Trimming cost V 6 bases and J 0 bases, with 15 bases left between them. This CDR3 comprises 15 residues. The CDR3 loop is CASRGLHAGSYEQYF. The CDR3 nucleotides read TGTGCCAGCAGAGGACTTCACGCGGGCTCCTACGAGCAGTACTTC.

This clone was counted a few times. This chain joins TRBV6-5 and TRBJ1-2; D unresolved. Germline CDR1 reads MNHEY; CDR2 reads SVGAGI. There are 14 residues in the CDR3. V was shortened by 4 bases and J by 0 bases, with 9 bases between the two germline ends. The CDR3 sequence: CASSLMAPNYGYTF. The CDR3 coding sequence is TGTGCCAGCAGTTTAATGGCTCCTAACTATGGCTACACCTTC.

The CDR3: CAISEESGYTF. The CDR3 nucleotides read TGTGCCATCAGTGAGGAGTCTGGCTACACCTTC. This rearrangement joins TRBV10-3 to TRBJ1-2; the D is unclear. Germline assignment: CDR1 ENHRY and CDR2 SYGVKD. The CDR3 has 11 residues. V lost 2 bases to trimming and J lost 7 bases, with 5 bases between them.

The CDR3 DNA reads as TGTGCCAGCAGCATCCTACAGGGGGGTTCTCACGAGCAGTACTTC. Translation: CASSILQGGSHEQYF. V gene TRBV27 combines with J gene TRBJ2-7; TRBD1 matches 8 bases. The CDR3 is 15 amino acids. The germline CDR1 and CDR2 sequences are MNHEY and SMNVEV (reference sequence). The V segment lost 6 bases and the J segment 5 bases; nucleotides outside the gene matches: 12.

This chain connects TRBV9 to TRBJ1-1; tentatively, D is TRBD1 (5 bases). Trimming stripped 3 bases from V and 4 bases from J, with 13 bases between. The germline CDR1 and CDR2 sequences are SGDLS and YYNGEE. The CDR3 contains 14 residues. The CDR3 DNA follows: TGTGCCAGCAGCGAGGTGTTGGGGGGCACTGAAGCTTTCTTT. Protein: CASSEVLGGTEAFF.

The V gene is TRBV6-5, the J gene TRBJ1-4; no clear D gene. V was cut by 5 bases and J by 8 bases, with 15 bases left in between. This CDR3 has 14 amino acids. Germline V lookup: CDR1 MNHEY, CDR2 SVGAGI. CDR3 bases: TGTGCCAGCAGTCCCTGGAGGGTAGGGGAAAAACTGTTTTTT. Its translation: CASSPWRVGEKLFF.

V usage is TRBV30 and J usage is TRBJ1-2; D unresolved. This CDR3 spans 14 amino acids. V was pared by 5 bases and J by 0 bases, with 13 bases between. Germline CDR1 is GTSNPN and CDR2 is SVGIG (reference sequence). The CDR3 coding sequence is TGTGCCTGGGGATCCCGGGTTACTAACTATGGCTACACCTTC. Its protein product is CAWGSRVTNYGYTF.

Concerning this clone: The same CDR3 arises from other DNA sequences in this sample as well. V usage is TRBV19 and J usage is TRBJ1-1; no clear D gene. V was shortened by 0 bases and J by 1 base, with 6 bases between the two germline ends. This CDR3 is built from 14 residues. Germline CDR1 and CDR2: LNHDA and SQIVND (reference sequence). The CDR3 spells CASSIDSRNTEAFF. The CDR3 DNA follows: TGTGCCAGTAGTATAGACTCCAGGAACACTGAAGCTTTCTTT.

This chain connects TRBV6-1 to TRBJ2-7; perhaps TRBD2 as D (5 bases). V dropped 0 bases and J dropped 0 bases, with 9 bases sitting between them. Per the germline V gene, CDR1 is MNHNS and CDR2 is SASEGT. The CDR3 is 15 residues long. The CDR3 bases are TGTGCCAGCAGTGAAGCCCTCGGAGGCTCCTACGAGCAGTACTTC. Protein sequence: CASSEALGGSYEQYF.

This chain joins TRBV11-3 and TRBJ2-2, with TRBD2 matching 8 bases. Per the germline V gene, CDR1 is SGHNT and CDR2 is YENEEA. The CDR3 loop spans 17 amino acids. The trim removed 5 bases at V and 5 bases at J, leaving 13 bases unmatched. DNA of the CDR3: TGTGCCAGCAGCCCCCCCATCCGAGCGGGAGTGACCGGGGAGCTGTTTTTT. Translating gives CASSPPIRAGVTGELFF.

V usage is TRBV2 and J usage is TRBJ1-5; 7 positions match TRBD1. This CDR3 comprises 15 residues. Germline V CDR1 and CDR2: SNHLY, FYNNEI. J gave up 7 bases and V 6 bases, and 12 bases lay outside the gene matches. The CDR3 nucleotides read TGTGCCAGCAGGTACCGACAGGGTAGTCACCAGCCCCAGCATTTT. Its translation is CASRYRQGSHQPQHF.

The chain uses TRBV6-5 and TRBJ1-1; TRBD1 agrees at 7 bases. CDR1 and CDR2 (germline): MNHEY, SVGAGI. This CDR3 comprises 15 residues. The J segment lost 1 base and the V segment lost 7 bases, leaving 9 bases of the junction unmatched. The CDR3 protein is CASTTGTVTNTEAFF. CDR3 sequence (DNA): TGTGCCAGCACCACTGGGACAGTTACGAACACTGAAGCTTTCTTT.

V gene TRBV6-5 combines with J gene TRBJ1-5, with D uncertain. Germline CDR1 and CDR2: MNHEY and SVGAGI. The V and J ends lost 5 bases and 9 bases respectively, with 11 bases between them. CDR3 length: 12 amino acids. The chain's CDR3 is CASSPDTRPQHF. As DNA, the CDR3 is TGTGCCAGCAGTCCCGACACGCGGCCCCAGCATTTT.

This clone occurred a few times. The chain is built from TRBV2 and TRBJ2-2, with a weak D call TRBD2 (5 bases). Trimming pared 6 bases from V and 3 bases from J, leaving 11 bases between. This CDR3 has 14 residues. Germline-derived CDR1 and CDR2 are SNHLY and FYNNEI. The chain's CDR3 is CASRITSDTGELFF. The CDR3 DNA sequence: TGTGCCAGCAGAATTACTAGTGACACCGGGGAGCTGTTTTTT.

On this clone itself: The sample contains more than one DNA sequence encoding this CDR3. J is TRBJ1-1 and V is TRBV6-5, with D maybe TRBD1 (6 bases). The CDR3 is made up of 11 amino acids. Germline CDR1 is MNHEY and CDR2 is SVGAGI. V lost 5 bases to trimming and J lost 8 bases, with 9 bases between them. This CDR3 reads CASSTGQEAFF. In DNA, the CDR3 is TGTGCCAGCAGTACAGGACAGGAAGCTTTCTTT.

V and J are TRBV2 and TRBJ1-6; D possibly corresponds to TRBD1 (6 bases). V lost 10 bases, J lost 7 bases, and 14 bases lay in between. The CDR3 is 13 residues long. Per germline, CDR1 SNHLY and CDR2 FYNNEI. The DNA of the CDR3 is TGTGCCACCAAGGGGGATCAAAATTCACCCCTCCACTTT. Amino acids: CATKGDQNSPLHF.

This chain joins TRBV4-2 and TRBJ1-3; D gene ambiguous. The CDR3 is 17 residues long. The germline gives CDR1 LGHNA, CDR2 YNFKEQ. V lost 1 base, J lost 2 bases, and 15 bases lay in between. CDR3 amino acids: CASSQVGGNFAGNTIYF. The CDR3 DNA is TGTGCCAGCAGCCAAGTGGGCGGGAATTTTGCTGGAAACACCATATATTTT.

V and J are TRBV4-1 and TRBJ1-5, with a tentative D call TRBD1 (5 bases). Germline-derived CDR1 and CDR2 are MGHRA and YSYEKL. The CDR3 has 14 residues. Trimming pared 3 bases from V and 5 bases from J, leaving 11 bases between. The CDR3 DNA sequence: TGCGCCAGCAGCCACCTGGGGGGAGATCAGCCCCAGCATTTT. Its translation is CASSHLGGDQPQHF.

This chain links TRBV12-3 or TRBV12-4 with TRBJ2-7; D is unclear. CDR3 size: 13 residues. Trimming stripped 3 bases from V and 3 bases from J, with 9 bases between. CDR3 sequence reads: CASSFPPRYEQYF. CDR3 DNA: TGTGCCAGCAGTTTTCCCCCGCGCTACGAGCAGTACTTC.

The chain links TRBV18 to TRBJ2-3; D uncertain. The germline V and J ends were trimmed by 3 bases and 7 bases, with 11 bases remaining between them. Per the germline V gene, CDR1 is KGHSH and CDR2 is LQKENI. This CDR3 spans 13 amino acids. CDR3 sequence: CASSPSEAHTQYF. CDR3 DNA sequence: TGTGCCAGCTCACCGAGCGAGGCCCATACGCAGTATTTT.

V is TRBV19 and J is TRBJ2-3; D might be TRBD2 (7 bases). Germline-derived CDR1 and CDR2 are LNHDA and SQIVND (reference sequence). The CDR3 runs 16 residues. V lost 3 bases and J lost 1, with 14 bases in between. The CDR3 spells CASSIGGGRGTDTQYF. The CDR3 DNA is TGTGCCAGTAGTATTGGGGGCGGGAGAGGCACAGATACGCAGTATTTT.

The chain recombines TRBV10-1 with TRBJ1-5; D is perhaps TRBD1 (5 bases). Germline V gene lookup returns CDR1 WNHNN and CDR2 SYGVQD (reference sequence). The CDR3 is 13 amino acids. V lost 8 bases, J lost 7 bases, and 15 bases lay in between. This CDR3 is CASSAGRDQPQHF. The CDR3 DNA is TGCGCCAGCTCGGCAGGGCGAGACCAGCCCCAGCATTTT.

The V gene is TRBV5-6, the J gene TRBJ2-7; no reliable D call. Trimming stripped 4 bases from V and 6 bases from J, with 17 bases between. The CDR3 loop spans 14 amino acids. CDR1 and CDR2 (germline): SGHDT, YYEEEE. CDR3 DNA sequence: TGTGCCAGCAGCGCGCGACTGATGCGGCTCGAGCAGTACTTC. The encoded protein is CASSARLMRLEQYF.

The chain has TRBV27 and TRBJ1-2; possible D gene TRBD1, 5 bases. V gave up 8 bases and J gave up 5 bases, with 21 bases separating them. Germline V gene lookup returns CDR1 MNHEY and CDR2 SMNVEV (reference sequence). The CDR3 is made up of 15 amino acids. In nucleotides, the CDR3 is TGTGCCAGCTCTACCTCCCGGGGGAAGTATTATGGCTACACCTTC. Amino acid sequence: CASSTSRGKYYGYTF.

The V call is TRBV27, the J call TRBJ2-3; 13 bases are a match to TRBD2. This CDR3 contains 18 residues. Germline V CDR1 and CDR2: MNHEY, SMNVEV (reference sequence). J was trimmed by 3 bases and V by 5 bases; bases with no gene match: 11. The CDR3 coding sequence is TGTGCCAGCAGTCAACAAAGACTAGCGGGGGGTGGGACAGATACGCAGTATTTT. It codes for CASSQQRLAGGGTDTQYF.

A few counts support this clone. This chain connects TRBV10-3 to TRBJ1-3, with D perhaps matching TRBD1 (6 bases). Trimming shortened V by 0 bases and J by 0 bases, and 18 bases separated the two germline ends. The CDR3 has 19 amino acids. Germline assignment: CDR1 ENHRY and CDR2 SYGVKD. This CDR3 reads CAISESGLQGLSSGNTIYF. In DNA form, the CDR3 reads TGTGCCATCAGTGAGTCGGGCCTACAGGGACTAAGCTCTGGAAACACCATATATTTT.

This clone appeared a single time. The gene calls are TRBV5-1 and TRBJ1-4; D possibly corresponds to TRBD1 (5 bases). V shed 4 bases and J shed 7 bases, with 11 bases lying between them. This CDR3 has 13 amino acids. Germline lookup yields CDR1 SGHRS and CDR2 YFSETQ. This CDR3 reads CASSSQGGEKLFF. In DNA, the CDR3 is TGCGCCAGCAGCAGTCAGGGCGGTGAAAAACTGTTTTTT.

The chain is built from TRBV10-3 and TRBJ2-7; D unresolved. Trimming took 3 bases from V and 3 from J, leaving 12 bases between them. This CDR3 spans 14 amino acids. The germline V gene has CDR1 ENHRY and CDR2 SYGVKD. The CDR3, as DNA: TGTGCCATCAGTGACCCCGACATGGTCTACGAGCAGTACTTC. Translating it yields CAISDPDMVYEQYF.